The following is a TCR beta chain sequence with its context. The entry originates in a study of cytomegalovirus exposure and HLA in healthy donors. It was with 60 Vbeta and 13 Jbeta primers that the PCR ran. The method was immunoSEQ multiplex PCR; TCRdb's version includes in-frame clones alone and lacks a portion of them. Among about 69,000 clones listed, 74% were seen once. The CDR3 loop spans 15 amino acids. Germline CDR1 reads MGHRA; CDR2 reads YSYEKL. V shed 0 bases and J 7 bases; nucleotides not matched to a gene: 8. The receptor's source is an older woman in good health and CMV-seropositive. The V gene is TRBV4-1, the J gene TRBJ1-2; 7 bases match TRBD1. The sequenced material came from PBMCs. CDR3 loop: CASSQDEGAAFGYTF. CDR3 coding DNA: TGCGCCAGCAGCCAAGACGAGGGGGCGGCCTTTGGCTACACCTTC.